Presented here are 28 T cell receptor beta chains from one specimen sequenced in a study of CD8 T cells in ankylosing spondylitis (dated 2017 in TCRdb). Overall results and qualifications from the work: A TCR beta motif made up of several highly homologous amino acid variants appeared to be characteristic of blood from ankylosing spondylitis patients.

Antigens for these TCRs are unknown. The library was obtained by 5' RACE. Sequenced on an Illumina HiSeq 2500. TCRdb reanalyzed the raw reads on its own, using fastp at Q25 for trimming and MiXCR for clone calling, and kept in-frame beta chains. Rows are combined by CDR3 protein, so each entry shows the most common genes and DNA. This sample gives 200,000 to 250,000 distinct CDR3 sequences in total; 5.5% to 7.5% of them show up just once. Approximately 15% of the sample goes to the ten largest clones. Input material: blood, either unsorted or a sorted T cell fraction (not recorded which). Receptors originate from a male donor with ankylosing spondylitis.

This clonotype occurred many times. The J gene is TRBJ1-2, the V gene TRBV29-1; D gene uncertain. Germline CDR1 SQVTM, CDR2 ANQGSEA. The CDR3 has 15 residues. The ends were cut back, 2 bases at V and 4 bases at J, with 17 bases in the middle. CDR3 sequence reads: CSVENPNVGIYGYTF. In nucleotides, the CDR3 is TGCAGCGTTGAAAACCCAAACGTCGGTATCTATGGCTACACCTTC.

This clonotype was detected ten times or more. The chain couples TRBV11-2 to TRBJ2-2; D remains unclear. In germline, CDR1 is SGHAT, CDR2 FQNNGV. This CDR3 spans 15 amino acids. The V end lost 5 bases, the J end lost 1 base, and 11 bases lay between the germline ends. CDR3 sequence (DNA): TGTGCCAGCAGCCCGTACGGAAGGAACACCGGGGAGCTGTTTTTT. Protein product: CASSPYGRNTGELFF.

This clonotype has ten or more counts. The chain joins TRBV13 to TRBJ2-2, with D possibly matching TRBD1 (6 bases). Germline lookup yields CDR1 PRHDT and CDR2 FYEKMQ (reference sequence). V was cut by 3 bases and J by 5 bases, with 10 bases left in between. The CDR3 totals 14 residues. CDR3 region: CASSLGQVTGELFF. The CDR3 DNA reads as TGTGCCAGCAGCTTGGGACAAGTTACCGGGGAGCTGTTTTTT.

In its sample, this clonotype was seen many times. The V call is TRBV5-6, the J call TRBJ2-7; tentative D call: TRBD2 (7 bases). The germline gives CDR1 SGHDT, CDR2 YYEEEE. This CDR3 has 15 amino acids. Trimming stripped 4 bases from V and 4 bases from J, with 18 bases between. The CDR3 reads CASSVGGAFGYEQYF. The CDR3 bases are TGTGCCAGCAGCGTGGGGGGGGCGTTTGGATACGAGCAGTACTTC.

This clonotype was recorded many times. This chain connects TRBV9 to TRBJ2-3, with D perhaps matching TRBD1 (6 bases). V dropped 8 bases and J dropped 4 bases, with 14 bases sitting between them. The germline V gene has CDR1 SGDLS and CDR2 YYNGEE. This CDR3 is built from 13 residues. As DNA, the CDR3 is TGTGCCAGTCGTGCAGGGGTTGCAGATACGCAGTATTTT. As protein: CASRAGVADTQYF.

This clonotype was detected many times. The V gene is TRBV6-5, the J gene TRBJ2-1; tentatively, D is TRBD2 (5 bases). The CDR3 sequence is 15 residues long. V shed 6 bases and J shed 0 bases, with 12 bases lying between them. Germline values: CDR1 MNHEY, CDR2 SVGAGI. CDR3 region: CASSYPSSSYNEQFF. The CDR3, as DNA: TGTGCCAGCAGCTACCCTAGCTCCTCCTACAATGAGCAGTTCTTC.

This clonotype was found many times. CDR3 protein: CAIRDGLADEQFF. In DNA, the CDR3 is TGTGCCATCAGGGACGGACTAGCCGATGAGCAGTTCTTC. The chain recombines TRBV10-3 with TRBJ2-1; 8 bases align to TRBD2. V trimming: 6 bases; J trimming: 8 bases; junction bases outside the gene matches: 6. Germline CDR1 ENHRY, CDR2 SYGVKD. The CDR3 extends over 13 amino acids.

This clonotype was observed at least ten times. The rearrangement joins TRBV20-1 to TRBJ1-2, with TRBD1 identical over 9 bases. Germline V CDR1 and CDR2: DFQATT, SNEGSKA (reference sequence). V lost 3 bases, J lost 8 bases, and 4 bases stayed unmatched. This CDR3 is built from 12 residues. CDR3 amino acids: CSARDRGGGYTF. DNA of the CDR3: TGCAGTGCTAGGGACAGGGGAGGCGGCTACACCTTC.

The chain recombines TRBV5-1 with TRBJ1-2; a weak D match, TRBD1 (6 bases). The CDR3 contains 12 residues. Germline CDR1 SGHRS, CDR2 YFSETQ. V was cut by 0 bases and J by 12 bases, with 12 bases left in between. The CDR3, as DNA: TGCGCCAGCAGCTTGGGGGACACGGTTAACACCTTC. Translated, it gives CASSLGDTVNTF. Based on the CDR3 plus reference TRBV5-1 and TRBJ1-2, the full variable domain is KAGVTQTPRYLIKTRGQQVTLSCSPISGHRSVSWYQQTPGQGLQFLFEYFSETQRNKGNFPGRFSGRQFSNSRSEMNVSTLELGDSALYLCASSLGDTVNTFGSGTRLTVV.

Ten or more counts support this clonotype. The rearrangement links TRBV4-1 to TRBJ2-1, with TRBD2 identical over 8 bases. The junction had 6 bases not matched to a gene; V was cut back by 2 bases and J by 0 bases. The CDR3 has 17 amino acids. Germline lookup yields CDR1 MGHRA and CDR2 YSYEKL. CDR3 sequence: CASSQKGSGSSYNEQFF. CDR3 nucleotides: TGCGCCAGCAGCCAAAAGGGGAGCGGGAGCTCCTACAATGAGCAGTTCTTC.

This clonotype was counted many times. This chain links TRBV6-2 or TRBV6-3 with TRBJ2-1; TRBD2 matches at 9 bases. After removal of 8 bases from V and 6 bases from J, the junction contained 5 bases not matched to a gene. The CDR3 sequence is 13 residues long. Germline assignment: CDR1 MNHEY and CDR2 SVGEGT. The CDR3 nucleotides are TGTGCCAGCGCGCTAGCGGGGCCCAATGAGCAGTTCTTC. It specifies CASALAGPNEQFF.

Concerning this clonotype itself: At one end, the junction sequence differs from germline, possibly due to a read error. The J gene is TRBJ2-7, the V gene TRBV7-7, with 8 bases aligning to TRBD2. Germline V CDR1 and CDR2: SSHAT, FNYEAQ (reference sequence). CDR3 length equals 14 residues. The CDR3 loop is CASSSGLGHYEQYF. CDR3 sequence (DNA): TGTGCTAGCAGCTCGGGACTAGGGCACTACGAGCAGTACTTC.

This clonotype was detected many times. V gene TRBV25-1 combines with J gene TRBJ2-7; D call uncertain. V gave up 2 bases and J gave up 6 bases, with 11 bases separating them. Germline loops: CDR1 MGHDK, CDR2 SYGVNS. This CDR3 spans 13 amino acids. The CDR3 DNA reads as TGTGCCAGCAGTGAAAGTTTTGTGAGCGAGCAGTACTTC. It encodes CASSESFVSEQYF.

There are many counts of this clonotype. The chain has TRBV9 and TRBJ2-3, with 10 bases fitting TRBD1. V trimming: 2 bases; J trimming: 4 bases; junction bases outside the gene matches: 7. This CDR3 has 16 residues. The germline V gene encodes CDR1 SGDLS and CDR2 YYNGEE. CDR3 residues: CASSVPTGGFADTQYF. CDR3 nucleotides: TGTGCCAGCAGCGTCCCGACAGGGGGCTTCGCAGATACGCAGTATTTT.

This clonotype was recorded a few times. The gene calls are TRBV6-2 or TRBV6-3 and TRBJ1-1; D perhaps matches TRBD1 (5 bases). The CDR3 is made up of 13 amino acids. From germline, CDR1 is MNHEY and CDR2 SVGEGT. The V end lost 6 bases, the J end lost 4 bases, and 12 bases lay between the germline ends. Written as DNA, the CDR3 is TGTGCCAGCAGCCAGGGACGGGTCACTGAAGCTTTCTTT. Protein: CASSQGRVTEAFF.

This clonotype was detected ten times or more. V usage is TRBV6-2 or TRBV6-3 and J usage is TRBJ2-3; 11 bases align to TRBD2. CDR3 length: 15 amino acids. From germline, CDR1 is MNHEY and CDR2 SVGEGT. Trimming at V came to 5 bases and at J to 4 bases, leaving 5 bases not matched to a gene. Here the CDR3 reads CASSQTSGSADTQYF. The DNA for the CDR3 is TGTGCCAGCAGTCAAACTAGCGGGAGTGCAGATACGCAGTATTTT.

This clonotype came up many times. The V call is TRBV6-1, the J call TRBJ2-2, with TRBD1 identical over 8 bases. CDR3 length: 15 amino acids. Trimming at V came to 7 bases and at J to 4 bases, leaving 8 bases not matched to a gene. Germline CDR1 is MNHNS and CDR2 is SASEGT. CDR3 protein: CASTEGQGFTGELFF. CDR3 DNA sequence: TGTGCCAGCACCGAAGGACAGGGATTCACCGGGGAGCTGTTTTTT.

This clonotype came up many times. The chain links TRBV4-2 to TRBJ2-7, with D maybe TRBD1 (5 bases). Germline V gene lookup returns CDR1 LGHNA and CDR2 YNFKEQ. The CDR3 has 15 residues. Trimming cost V 0 bases and J 6 bases, with 15 bases left between them. CDR3 loop: CASSQDRKGSGEQYF. Here the CDR3 DNA reads TGTGCCAGCAGCCAAGATAGGAAGGGGTCGGGCGAGCAGTACTTC.

This clonotype showed up many times. The rearrangement uses TRBV7-9 and TRBJ1-2, with 7 bases lining up with TRBD1. CDR1 is SEHNR and CDR2 is FQNEAQ in the germline V gene (reference sequence). The V gene end was trimmed by 1 base and the J gene end by 6 bases; junction bases not matched to a gene: 5. This CDR3 spans 14 amino acids. The CDR3 sequence: CASSLGAGGNGYTF. The CDR3, as DNA: TGTGCCAGCAGCTTAGGGGCAGGGGGGAATGGCTACACCTTC.

This clonotype was counted ten times or more. The V and J genes are TRBV29-1 and TRBJ1-2; possibly TRBD1 for D (5 bases). Trimming shortened V by 3 bases and J by 1 base, and 12 bases separated the two germline ends. The germline gives CDR1 SQVTM, CDR2 ANQGSEA. The CDR3 consists of 14 residues. In nucleotides, the CDR3 is TGCAGCGTTGAGGAACAGGAAAATAACTATGGCTACACCTTC. Translated, it gives CSVEEQENNYGYTF. The variable domain in full, with the rest retrieved from reference TRBV29-1 and TRBJ1-2, is SAVISQKPSRDICQRGTSLTIQCQVDSQVTMMFWYRQQPGQSLTLIATANQGSEATYESGFVIDKFPISRPNLTFSTLTVSNMSPEDSSIYLCSVEEQENNYGYTFGSGTRLTVV.

Many counts were recorded for this clonotype. The rearrangement joins TRBV7-3 to TRBJ2-3; D is unclear. CDR3 size: 13 residues. CDR1 and CDR2 from the germline V gene are SGHTA and FQGTGA. Between the trimmed V and J ends, which lost 1 base and 5 bases, there was a span of 7 bases. CDR3 bases: TGTGCCAGCAGCTTAAGACCGCAAGATACGCAGTATTTT. Translated: CASSLRPQDTQYF.

At least ten counts were recorded for this clonotype. The genes are TRBV4-3 and TRBJ2-7, with D possibly called TRBD1 or TRBD2 (5 bases each). Trimming pared 1 base from V and 2 bases from J, leaving 15 bases between. CDR1 and CDR2 from the germline V gene are LGHNA and YSLEER. This CDR3 has 16 amino acids. The DNA for the CDR3 is TGCGCCAGCAGCCAAGGTTGGGGACGGAGACCCTACGAGCAGTACTTC. Protein: CASSQGWGRRPYEQYF.

This clonotype was picked up many times. This rearrangement joins TRBV7-9 to TRBJ2-1, with D possibly being TRBD2 (6 bases). Germline CDR1 is SEHNR and CDR2 is FQNEAQ (reference sequence). The V gene lost 10 bases and the J gene lost 7 bases, with 14 bases spanning the gap. The CDR3 contains 12 residues. CDR3 DNA sequence: TGTGCCACGCGGGACTTGGGTAATGAGCAGTTCTTC. Its protein product is CATRDLGNEQFF.

This clonotype was picked up a small number of times. The rearrangement uses TRBV15 and TRBJ2-3; TRBD2 matches 13 bases. CDR3 size: 17 residues. CDR1 and CDR2 from the germline V gene are LNHNV and YYDKDF (reference sequence). Germline trimming cut 8 bases from V and 4 bases from J; bases unmatched to any gene: 12. The DNA for the CDR3 is TGTGCCACCCGACTAGCGGGGGGCTCCCCCCCCCCAGATACGCAGTATTTT. Encoded protein: CATRLAGGSPPPDTQYF.

This clonotype appeared many times. This chain joins TRBV7-6 and TRBJ2-1; TRBD2 aligns across 12 bases. V shed 6 bases and J 1 base; nucleotides not matched to a gene: 7. From germline, CDR1 is SGHVS and CDR2 FNYEAQ. The CDR3 covers 17 residues. CDR3 nucleotides: TGTGCCAGCAGTCAGACTAGCGGGAGAGGGTCCTACAATGAGCAGTTCTTC. Amino acid sequence: CASSQTSGRGSYNEQFF.

This clonotype has ten or more counts. The chain has TRBV29-1 and TRBJ2-1, with D unresolved. The V end was cut by 2 bases, the J end by 4 bases, with 6 bases between. The CDR3 extends over 12 amino acids. Looked up from germline, CDR1 is SQVTM and CDR2 is ANQGSEA. CDR3 in DNA: TGCAGCGTTGAACGCGCATACAATGAGCAGTTCTTC. As protein: CSVERAYNEQFF.

This clonotype was counted many times. The chain combines TRBV28 with TRBJ2-7; TRBD1 aligns across 7 bases. The CDR3 is 15 residues long. J lost 3 bases, V lost 6 bases, and 11 bases had no gene match. Looked up from germline, CDR1 is MDHEN and CDR2 is SYDVKM. CDR3 region: CASSPMGQIFYEQYF. CDR3 coding DNA: TGTGCCAGCAGCCCGATGGGACAGATTTTCTACGAGCAGTACTTC.

At least ten counts were recorded for this clonotype. The chain combines TRBV7-9 with TRBJ2-1; D not resolved. There are 12 residues in the CDR3. CDR1 and CDR2 (germline): SEHNR, FQNEAQ (reference sequence). Between the trimmed V and J ends, which lost 1 base and 3 bases, there was a span of 1 base. The CDR3 loop reads CASSLVYNEQFF. CDR3 in DNA: TGTGCCAGCAGCTTAGTCTACAATGAGCAGTTCTTC.